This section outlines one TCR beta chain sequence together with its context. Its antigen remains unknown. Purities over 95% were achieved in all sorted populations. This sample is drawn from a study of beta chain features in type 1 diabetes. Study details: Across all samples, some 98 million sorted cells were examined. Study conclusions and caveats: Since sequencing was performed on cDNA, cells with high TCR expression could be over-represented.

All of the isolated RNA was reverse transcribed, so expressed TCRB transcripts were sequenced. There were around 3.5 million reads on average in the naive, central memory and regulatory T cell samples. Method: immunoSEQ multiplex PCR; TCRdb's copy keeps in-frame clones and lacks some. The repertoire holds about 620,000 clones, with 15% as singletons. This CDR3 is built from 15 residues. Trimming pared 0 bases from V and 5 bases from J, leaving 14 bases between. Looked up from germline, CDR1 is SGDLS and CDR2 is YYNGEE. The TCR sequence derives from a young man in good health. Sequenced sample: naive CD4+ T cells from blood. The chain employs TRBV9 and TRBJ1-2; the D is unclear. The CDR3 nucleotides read TGTGCCAGCAGCGTAGCTCCCGGGGAGTCGTATGGCTACACCTTC. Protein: CASSVAPGESYGYTF.